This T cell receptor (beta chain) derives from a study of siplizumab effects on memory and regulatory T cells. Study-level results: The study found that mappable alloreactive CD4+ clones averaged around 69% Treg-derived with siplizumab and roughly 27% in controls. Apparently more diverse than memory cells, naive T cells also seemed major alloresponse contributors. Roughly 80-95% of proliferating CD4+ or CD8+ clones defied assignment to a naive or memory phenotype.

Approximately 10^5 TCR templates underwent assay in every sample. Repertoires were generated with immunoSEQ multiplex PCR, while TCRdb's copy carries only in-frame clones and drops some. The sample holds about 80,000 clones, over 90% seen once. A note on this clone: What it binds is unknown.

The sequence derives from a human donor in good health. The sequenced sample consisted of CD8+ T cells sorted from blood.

This chain's CDR3 is CASSWRTGDGEQFF. Written as DNA, the CDR3 is TGTGCCAGCAGTTGGAGGACAGGGGACGGGGAGCAGTTCTTC. V gene TRBV27 combines with J gene TRBJ2-1, with 9 bases matching TRBD1. V shed 4 bases and J 10 bases; nucleotides not matched to a gene: 8. Germline V CDR1 and CDR2: MNHEY, SMNVEV (reference sequence). CDR3 size: 14 residues.